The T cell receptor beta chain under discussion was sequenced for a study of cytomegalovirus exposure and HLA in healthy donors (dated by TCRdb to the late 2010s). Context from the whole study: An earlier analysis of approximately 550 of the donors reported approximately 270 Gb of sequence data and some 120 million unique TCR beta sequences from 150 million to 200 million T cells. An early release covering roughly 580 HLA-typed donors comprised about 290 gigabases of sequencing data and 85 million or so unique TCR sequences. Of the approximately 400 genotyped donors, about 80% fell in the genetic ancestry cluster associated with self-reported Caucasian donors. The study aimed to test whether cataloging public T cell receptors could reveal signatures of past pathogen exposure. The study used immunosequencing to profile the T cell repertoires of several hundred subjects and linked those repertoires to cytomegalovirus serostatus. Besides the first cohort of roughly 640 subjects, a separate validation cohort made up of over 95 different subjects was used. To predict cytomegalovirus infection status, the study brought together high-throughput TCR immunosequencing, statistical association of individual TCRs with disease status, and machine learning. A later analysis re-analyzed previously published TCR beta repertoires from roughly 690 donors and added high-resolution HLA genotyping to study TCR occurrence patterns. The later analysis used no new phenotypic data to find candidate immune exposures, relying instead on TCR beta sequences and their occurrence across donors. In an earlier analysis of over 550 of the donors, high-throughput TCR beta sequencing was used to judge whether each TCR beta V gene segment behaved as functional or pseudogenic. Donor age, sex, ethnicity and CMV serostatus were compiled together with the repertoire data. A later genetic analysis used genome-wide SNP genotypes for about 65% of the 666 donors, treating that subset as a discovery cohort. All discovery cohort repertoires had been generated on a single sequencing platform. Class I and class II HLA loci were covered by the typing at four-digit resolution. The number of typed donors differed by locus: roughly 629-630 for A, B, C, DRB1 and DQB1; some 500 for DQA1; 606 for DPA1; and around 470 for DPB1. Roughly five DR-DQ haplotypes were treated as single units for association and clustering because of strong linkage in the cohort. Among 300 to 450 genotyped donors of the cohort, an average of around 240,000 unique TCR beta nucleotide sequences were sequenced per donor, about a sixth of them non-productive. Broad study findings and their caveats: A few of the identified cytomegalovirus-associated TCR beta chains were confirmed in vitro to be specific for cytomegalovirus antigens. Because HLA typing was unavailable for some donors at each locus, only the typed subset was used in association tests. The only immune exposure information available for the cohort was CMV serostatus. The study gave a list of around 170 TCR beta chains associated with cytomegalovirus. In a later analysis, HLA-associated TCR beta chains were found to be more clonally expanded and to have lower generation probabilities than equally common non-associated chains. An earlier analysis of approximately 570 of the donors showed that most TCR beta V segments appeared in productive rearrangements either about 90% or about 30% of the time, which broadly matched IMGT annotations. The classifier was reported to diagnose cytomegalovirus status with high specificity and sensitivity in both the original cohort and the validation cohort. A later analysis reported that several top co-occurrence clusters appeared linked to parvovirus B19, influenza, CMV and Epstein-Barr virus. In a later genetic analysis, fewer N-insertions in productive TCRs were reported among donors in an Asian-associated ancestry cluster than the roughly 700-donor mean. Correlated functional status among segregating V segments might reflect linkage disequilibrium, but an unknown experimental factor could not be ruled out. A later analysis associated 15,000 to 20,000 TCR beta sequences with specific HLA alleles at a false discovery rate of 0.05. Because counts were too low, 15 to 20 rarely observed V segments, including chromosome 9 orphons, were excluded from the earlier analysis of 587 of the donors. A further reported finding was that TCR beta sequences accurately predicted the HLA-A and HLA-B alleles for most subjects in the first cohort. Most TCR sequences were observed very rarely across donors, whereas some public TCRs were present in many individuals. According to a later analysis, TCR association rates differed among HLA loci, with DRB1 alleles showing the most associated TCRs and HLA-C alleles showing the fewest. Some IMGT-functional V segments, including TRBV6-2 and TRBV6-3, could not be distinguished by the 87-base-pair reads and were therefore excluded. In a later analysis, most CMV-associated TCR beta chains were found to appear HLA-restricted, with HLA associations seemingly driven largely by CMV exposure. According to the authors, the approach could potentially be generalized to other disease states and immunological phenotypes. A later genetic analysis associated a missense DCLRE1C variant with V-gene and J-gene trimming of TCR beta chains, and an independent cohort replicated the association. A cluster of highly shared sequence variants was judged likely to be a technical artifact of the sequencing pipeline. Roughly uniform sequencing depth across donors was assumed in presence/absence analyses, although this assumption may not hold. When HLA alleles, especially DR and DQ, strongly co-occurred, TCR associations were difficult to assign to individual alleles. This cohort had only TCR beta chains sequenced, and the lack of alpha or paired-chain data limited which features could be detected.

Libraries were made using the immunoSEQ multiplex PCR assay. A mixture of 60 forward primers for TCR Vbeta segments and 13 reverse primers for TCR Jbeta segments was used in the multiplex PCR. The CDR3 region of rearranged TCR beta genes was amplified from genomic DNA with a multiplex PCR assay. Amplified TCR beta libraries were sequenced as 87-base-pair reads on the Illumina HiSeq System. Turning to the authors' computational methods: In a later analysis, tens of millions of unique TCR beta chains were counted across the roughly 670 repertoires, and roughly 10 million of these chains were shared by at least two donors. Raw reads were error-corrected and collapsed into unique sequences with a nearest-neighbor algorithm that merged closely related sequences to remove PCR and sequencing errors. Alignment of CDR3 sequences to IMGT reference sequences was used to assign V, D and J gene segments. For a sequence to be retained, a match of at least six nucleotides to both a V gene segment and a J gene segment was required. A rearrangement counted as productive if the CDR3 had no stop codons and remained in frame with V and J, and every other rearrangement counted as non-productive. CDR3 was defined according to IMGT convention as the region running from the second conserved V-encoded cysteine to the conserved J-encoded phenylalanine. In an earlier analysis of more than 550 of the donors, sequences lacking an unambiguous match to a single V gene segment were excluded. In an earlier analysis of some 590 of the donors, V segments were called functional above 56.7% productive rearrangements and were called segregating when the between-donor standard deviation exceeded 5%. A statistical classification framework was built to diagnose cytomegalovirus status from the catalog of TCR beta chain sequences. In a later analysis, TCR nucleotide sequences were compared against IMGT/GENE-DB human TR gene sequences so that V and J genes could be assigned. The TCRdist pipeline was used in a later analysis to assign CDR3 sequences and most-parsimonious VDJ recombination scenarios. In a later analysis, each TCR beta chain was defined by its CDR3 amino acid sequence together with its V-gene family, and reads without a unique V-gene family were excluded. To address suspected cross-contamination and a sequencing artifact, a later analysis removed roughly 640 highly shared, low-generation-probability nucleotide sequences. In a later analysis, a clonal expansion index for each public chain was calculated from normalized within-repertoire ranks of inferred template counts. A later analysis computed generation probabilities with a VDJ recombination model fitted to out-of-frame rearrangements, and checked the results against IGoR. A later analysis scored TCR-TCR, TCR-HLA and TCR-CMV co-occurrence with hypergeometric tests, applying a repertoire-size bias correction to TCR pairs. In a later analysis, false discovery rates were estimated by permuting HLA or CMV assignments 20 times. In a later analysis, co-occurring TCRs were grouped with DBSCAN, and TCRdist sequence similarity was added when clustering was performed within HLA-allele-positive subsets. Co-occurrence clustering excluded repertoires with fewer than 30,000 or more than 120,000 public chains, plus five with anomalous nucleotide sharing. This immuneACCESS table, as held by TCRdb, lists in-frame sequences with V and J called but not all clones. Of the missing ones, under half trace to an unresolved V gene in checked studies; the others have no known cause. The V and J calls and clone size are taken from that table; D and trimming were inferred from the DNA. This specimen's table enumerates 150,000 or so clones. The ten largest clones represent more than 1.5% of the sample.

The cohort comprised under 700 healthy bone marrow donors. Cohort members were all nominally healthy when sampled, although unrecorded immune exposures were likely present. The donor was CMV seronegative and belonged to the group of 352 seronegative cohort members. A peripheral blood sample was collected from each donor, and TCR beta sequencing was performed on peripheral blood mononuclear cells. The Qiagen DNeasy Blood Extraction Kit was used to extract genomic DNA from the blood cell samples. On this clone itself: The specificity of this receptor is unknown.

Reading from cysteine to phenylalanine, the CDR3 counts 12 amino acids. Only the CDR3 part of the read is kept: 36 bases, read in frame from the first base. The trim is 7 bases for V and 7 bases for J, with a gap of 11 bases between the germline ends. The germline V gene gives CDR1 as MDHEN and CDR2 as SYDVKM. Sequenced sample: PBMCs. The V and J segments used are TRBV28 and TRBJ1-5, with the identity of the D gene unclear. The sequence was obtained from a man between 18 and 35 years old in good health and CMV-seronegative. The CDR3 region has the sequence CASKEVTQPQHF. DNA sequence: TGTGCCAGCAAAGAGGTTACGCAGCCCCAGCATTTT.